This TCR beta chain appears in the sequencing data of a study of a mutant IDH1 vaccine in newly diagnosed glioma (dated by TCRdb to the early 2020s). Context from the whole study: Eight vaccinations were administered to patients in weeks 1, 3, 5, 7, 11, 15, 19 and 23, corresponding to visits V03 through V10. Vaccination started 4-6 weeks after radiotherapy alone, or was given together with temozolomide cycles in the groups whose treatment included chemotherapy. Of the 25 to 40 patients who were treated, about 60% were male and around 40% were female, and the mean age was approximately 40 years. Prior to enrollment, patients had been given standard therapy consisting of radiotherapy alone, temozolomide alone, or radiochemotherapy with temozolomide, with the combination given to most patients. Peripheral blood was drawn at six visits: V03 (baseline), V05, V07, V10, V12 and V13. Longitudinal TCRB deep sequencing was performed for about two dozen treated patients wherever samples were available for exploratory analyses. Findings and caveats that apply to the study as a whole: Availability determined which PBMC samples were chosen for TCRB deep sequencing. Changes in the top peripheral T cell clonotypes picked up by TCRB sequencing did not appear to be linked to pseudoprogression. According to the authors, sample limitations meant that analyses of patient blood samples could not be reproduced. Across multiple MHC alleles, vaccine-induced immune responses were seen in roughly 93% of patients.

The intended sense of this specimen's time point label: week 23, last vaccination. Each vaccine dose, consisting of 300 ug of a 20-mer mutant IDH1 peptide in Montanide, was administered subcutaneously with topical imiquimod. Donors had newly diagnosed WHO grade 3 or 4 IDH1-mutant astrocytomas with loss of nuclear ATRX. The samples were drawn from NOA16, a multicentre, single-arm, open-label phase I trial in Germany that tested a mutant IDH1 peptide vaccine in humans for the first time. The DNeasy Blood and Tissue Kit was used to extract genomic DNA from EDTA blood for TCRB sequencing. This clone was seen a few times. Its antigen specificity is not known. The input lacks base qualities; no much larger clone sits a single base away. Reading from cysteine to phenylalanine, the CDR3 counts 15 amino acids. Left in the record is the CDR3 DNA by itself, 45 bases read in frame from the first base. From V the trimming removes 4 bases and from J it removes 10 bases, while the gene matches leave 9 bases of the junction unaccounted for. CDR1 MDHEN and CDR2 SYDVKM were looked up in the germline V gene.

The protocol used for the library was the immunoSEQ multiplex PCR assay. Rearranged TCR beta chain sequences were amplified using the hsTCRB Kit according to the manufacturer's protocol. TCRB libraries were sequenced on an Illumina MiSeq. The authors' analysis ran thus. The kit vendor's proprietary platform handled demultiplexing, trimming and gene mapping. This is the immuneACCESS table as TCRdb keeps it, with only in-frame sequences that have V and J called. A part of the clones is gone; compared with another copy, unresolved V genes explain less than half, and the rest is unexplained. D and trimming were read from the DNA, whereas the V and J calls and clone size are those reported in that table. The sample yields around 30,000 clones; 65% to 85% were counted once. The ten most abundant clones make up under 8.5% of the sample.

The sequence joins TRBV28 to TRBJ1-5; 11 nucleotides in the junction match TRBD1. This specimen was PBMCs, taken from a glioma patient whose treatment included an IDH1 peptide vaccine. This receptor was taken from a woman aged 18-30 years with glioma. CDR3 region: CASSSRGQGAYPQHF. The sequence in DNA is TGTGCCAGCAGTTCCCGAGGACAGGGGGCCTACCCCCAGCATTTT.